The 20 T cell receptor beta chains in this list originate from one sample, sequenced in a study of T cell changes during pregnancy in multiple sclerosis. This table comes from immunoSEQ multiplex PCR, and its TCRdb copy is limited to in-frame clones, with some not included. The table lists about 19,000 clones, approximately 88% of them singletons, with about 5% in the top ten. The source material was CD8+ T cells from peripheral blood mononuclear cells, sampled after pregnancy. These receptor sequences come from a female donor in good health, enrolled as a control in a pregnancy study.

V gene TRBV19 combines with J gene TRBJ2-7; D may be TRBD1 (5 bases). V dropped 3 bases and J dropped 2 bases, with 5 bases sitting between them. From germline, CDR1 is LNHDA and CDR2 SQIVND (reference sequence). CDR3 length: 12 amino acids. CDR3 in DNA: TGTGCCAGTAGTATGGACACCTACGAGCAGTACTTC. It specifies CASSMDTYEQYF.

This clone showed up just a few times. The rearrangement uses TRBV6-4 and TRBJ2-3; the match to TRBD1 covers 10 bases. Germline CDR1 is MRHNA and CDR2 is SNTAGT. The CDR3 covers 14 residues. V dropped 2 bases and J dropped 4; count of bases not matched to a gene: 0. As DNA, the CDR3 is TGTGCCAGCAGTGACGGACAGGGGGCAGATACGCAGTATTTT. It is translated as CASSDGQGADTQYF.

This chain joins TRBV7-9 and TRBJ1-4, with TRBD1 matching 10 bases. Germline loops: CDR1 SEHNR, CDR2 FQNEAQ (reference sequence). This CDR3 is 16 amino acids long. J lost 6 bases, V lost 5 bases, and 9 bases had no gene match. The CDR3 DNA reads as TGTGCCAGCAGCACCCCTGACAGGGGGCGTGATGAAAAACTGTTTTTT. Protein sequence: CASSTPDRGRDEKLFF.

Comments on this clone: Mismatch with germline at one junction end may stem from a read error. The CDR3 DNA is TGTGCCAGCAGTTTAGGAAGCGACAGGGGCCTGAACTTT. Translation: CASSLGSDRGLNF. The V gene is TRBV27, the J gene TRBJ1-6; 8 bases line up with TRBD1. The germline gives CDR1 MNHEY, CDR2 SMNVEV (reference sequence). The CDR3 extends over 13 amino acids.

The rearrangement uses TRBV5-1 and TRBJ1-2; perhaps TRBD1 as D (6 bases). CDR1 and CDR2 from the germline V gene are SGHRS and YFSETQ. This CDR3 contains 15 residues. V dropped 4 bases and J dropped 4 bases, with 17 bases sitting between them. The CDR3 loop is CASSPAGGASYGYTF. The CDR3 DNA reads as TGCGCCAGCAGCCCGGCTGGGGGGGCAAGCTATGGCTACACCTTC.

This clone was counted a single time. CDR3 sequence: CASTQGTVVIQYF. The CDR3 nucleotides are TGTGCCAGCACACAGGGGACAGTCGTCATTCAGTACTTC. The chain has TRBV6-6 and TRBJ2-4; 7 bases fit TRBD1. This CDR3 contains 13 residues. V was pared by 7 bases and J by 9 bases, with 9 bases of the junction left unmatched. Germline V gene lookup returns CDR1 MNHNY and CDR2 SVGAGI (reference sequence).

This chain links TRBV5-5 with TRBJ2-7; maybe TRBD2 (5 bases). V was trimmed by 4 bases and J by 0 bases, leaving 8 bases between them. From germline, CDR1 is SGHKS and CDR2 YYEKEE (reference sequence). The CDR3 is 13 amino acids. The CDR3 sequence is CASSLASSYEQYF. The CDR3, as DNA: TGTGCCAGCAGCCTAGCTAGCTCCTACGAGCAGTACTTC.

This chain connects TRBV29-1 to TRBJ1-1, with 9 positions matching TRBD1. Unmatched junction bases numbered 9, after V lost 7 bases and J lost 3 bases. Germline CDR1 SQVTM, CDR2 ANQGSEA. The CDR3 length is 14 residues. The CDR3 DNA follows: TGCAGCGCAAATGGACAGGGGATGCACACTGAAGCTTTCTTT. This translates into CSANGQGMHTEAFF.

The V and J genes are TRBV7-9 and TRBJ1-1; D possibly corresponds to TRBD1 (6 bases). V lost 1 base, J lost 1 base, and 10 bases lay in between. This CDR3 region has 15 residues. The germline gives CDR1 SEHNR, CDR2 FQNEAQ (reference sequence). The CDR3 DNA reads TGTGCCAGCAGCTTAGTAGGACAGTGGAACACTGAAGCTTTCTTT. Translated, it gives CASSLVGQWNTEAFF. Together with reference TRBV7-9 and TRBJ1-1, the CDR3 gives the full variable domain: DTGVSQNPRHKITKRGQNVTFRCDPISEHNRLYWYRQTLGQGPEFLTYFQNEAQLEKSRLLSDRFSAERPKGSFSTLEIQRTEQGDSAMYLCASSLVGQWNTEAFFGQGTRLTVV.

The chain joins TRBV19 to TRBJ1-2; possibly TRBD1 for D (6 bases). The V and J ends lost 4 bases and 8 bases respectively, with 23 bases between them. The V gene's germline CDR1 is LNHDA and CDR2 SQIVND (reference sequence). The CDR3 runs 16 residues. The chain's CDR3 is CASSTARDIGTGGYTF. The CDR3, as DNA: TGTGCCAGTAGTACCGCTAGGGACATCGGAACTGGGGGCTACACCTTC.

The CDR3 nucleotides are TGTGCCAGCAGTCGGGGGGGCGACGAGCAGTACTTC. Translated: CASSRGGDEQYF. The chain employs TRBV7-8 and TRBJ2-7; 8 nucleotides align to TRBD2. The CDR3 runs 12 residues. CDR1 and CDR2 from the germline V gene are SGHVS and FQNEAQ. V gave up 6 bases and J gave up 5 bases; unmatched junction bases: 3.

The chain links TRBV9 to TRBJ1-5; a possible D gene is TRBD1 (5 bases). The V gene lost 4 bases and the J gene lost 2 bases, with 13 bases spanning the gap. The length of the CDR3 is 15 residues. Germline V gene sequence: CDR1 SGDLS, CDR2 YYNGEE. The CDR3 DNA follows: TGTGCCAGCAGCCCAGACGGAGGGGGCAATCAGCCCCAGCATTTT. This sequence encodes CASSPDGGGNQPQHF.

This clone is medium-sized (0.01 to 0.1%) within its sample. The chain has TRBV14 and TRBJ1-5; perhaps TRBD1 as D (6 bases). The CDR3 extends over 10 amino acids. Trimming left V 9 bases short and J 6 bases short, with 6 bases between. Germline V gene data show CDR1 as SGHDN and CDR2 as FVKESK. The CDR3, as DNA: TGTGCCAGACAGGGTCAGCCCCAGCATTTT. It translates to CARQGQPQHF.

CDR3 amino acids: CASSSRQGETDTQYF. CDR3 DNA sequence: TGTGCCAGCAGCTCCCGACAGGGGGAAACAGATACGCAGTATTTT. The V and J genes are TRBV7-6 and TRBJ2-3, with 9 positions matching TRBD1. Germline V gene lookup returns CDR1 SGHVS and CDR2 FNYEAQ. The CDR3 is 15 amino acids. V dropped 4 bases and J dropped 3; count of bases not matched to a gene: 5.

The rearrangement links TRBV4-3 to TRBJ1-2; no reliable D call. Germline V CDR1 and CDR2: LGHNA, YSLEER. Trimming left V 0 bases short and J 1 base short, with 9 bases between. The CDR3 sequence is 15 residues long. CDR3 residues: CASSQDRYSNYGYTF. In DNA, the CDR3 is TGCGCCAGCAGCCAAGATAGGTACAGTAACTATGGCTACACCTTC.

The chain carries TRBV7-6 and TRBJ2-2; 7 bases line up with TRBD1. The V gene's germline CDR1 is SGHVS and CDR2 FNYEAQ. With 3 bases clipped from V and 6 bases from J, the junction kept 1 base outside the gene matches. This CDR3 is 13 amino acids long. CDR3 bases: TGTGCCAGCAGCTTGCAGGGGGCCGGGGAGCTGTTTTTT. Translating gives CASSLQGAGELFF.

The rearrangement joins TRBV9 to TRBJ2-2; 15 positions agree with TRBD2. This CDR3 has 18 residues. V was pared by 0 bases and J by 5 bases, with 5 bases of the junction left unmatched. Per the germline V gene, CDR1 is SGDLS and CDR2 is YYNGEE. The CDR3: CASSVDGLAGGPTGELFF. CDR3 bases: TGTGCCAGCAGCGTAGACGGACTAGCGGGGGGGCCAACCGGGGAGCTGTTTTTT.

This clone was counted once. This chain joins TRBV19 and TRBJ1-2, with D tentatively TRBD1 (5 bases). V lost 1 base to trimming and J lost 7 bases, with 13 bases between them. CDR1 and CDR2 from the germline V gene are LNHDA and SQIVND (reference sequence). This CDR3 is built from 14 residues. CDR3 sequence reads: CASSIVAGPGGYTF. Written as DNA, the CDR3 is TGTGCCAGTAGTATAGTGGCGGGGCCCGGTGGCTACACCTTC.

The chain employs TRBV7-3 and TRBJ2-1; 8 nucleotides agree with TRBD2. The junction had 13 bases not matched to a gene; V was cut back by 2 bases and J by 7 bases. Looked up from germline, CDR1 is SGHTA and CDR2 is FQGTGA. This CDR3 contains 17 residues. Here the CDR3 reads CASSLVGPGGPVNEQFF. The CDR3 bases are TGTGCCAGCAGCTTAGTCGGGCCGGGGGGGCCTGTAAATGAGCAGTTCTTC.

The chain is built from TRBV9 and TRBJ1-2, with unresolved D. CDR3 length equals 11 residues. CDR1 and CDR2 from the germline V gene are SGDLS and YYNGEE. The V gene lost 3 bases and the J gene lost 9 bases, with 9 bases spanning the gap. CDR3 sequence (DNA): TGTGCCAGCAGCGCCCAGTATAGCTACACCTTC. It specifies CASSAQYSYTF. The whole variable domain, filled in from reference TRBV9 and TRBJ1-2, reads DSGVTQTPKHLITATGQRVTLRCSPRSGDLSVYWYQQSLDQGLQFLIQYYNGEERAKGNILERFSAQQFPDLHSELNLSSLELGDSALYFCASSAQYSYTFGSGTRLTVV.